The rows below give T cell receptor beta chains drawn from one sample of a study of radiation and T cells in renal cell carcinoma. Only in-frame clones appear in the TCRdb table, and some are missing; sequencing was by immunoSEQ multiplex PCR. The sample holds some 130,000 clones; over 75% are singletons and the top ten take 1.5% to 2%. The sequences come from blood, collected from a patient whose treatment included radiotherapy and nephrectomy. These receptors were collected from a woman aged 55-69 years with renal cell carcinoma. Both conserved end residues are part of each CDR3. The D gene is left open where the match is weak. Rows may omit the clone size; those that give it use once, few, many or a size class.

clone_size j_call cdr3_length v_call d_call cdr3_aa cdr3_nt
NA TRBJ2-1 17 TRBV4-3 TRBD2 CASSQEETSGATTEQFF TGCGCCAGCAGCCAAGAGGAGACTAGCGGGGCGACCACGGAGCAGTTCTTC
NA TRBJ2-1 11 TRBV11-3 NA CASSFSNEQFF TGTGCCAGCAGCTTCTCCAATGAGCAGTTCTTC
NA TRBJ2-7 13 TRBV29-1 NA CSAMTESSYEQYF TGCAGCGCCATGACTGAGAGCTCCTACGAGCAGTACTTC
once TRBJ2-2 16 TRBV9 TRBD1 CASSEGGQGTTGELFF TGTGCCAGCAGCGAGGGGGGACAGGGGACCACCGGGGAGCTGTTTTTT
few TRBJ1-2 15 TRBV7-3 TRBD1 CASSPTGTGVHGYTF TGTGCCAGCAGCCCGACCGGGACAGGGGTTCATGGCTACACCTTC
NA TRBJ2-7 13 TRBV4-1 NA CASSQLGASEQYF TGCGCCAGCAGCCAACTTGGCGCTTCCGAGCAGTACTTC
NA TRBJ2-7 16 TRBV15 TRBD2 CATSRDRAGGPREQYF TGTGCCACCAGCAGAGATCGGGCGGGAGGGCCCCGCGAGCAGTACTTC
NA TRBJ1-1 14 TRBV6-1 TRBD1 CASRLQGAMPEAFF TGTGCCAGCCGACTACAGGGGGCGATGCCTGAAGCTTTCTTT
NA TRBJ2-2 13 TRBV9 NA CASSTGNTGELFF TGTGCCAGCAGCACCGGGAACACCGGGGAGCTGTTTTTT
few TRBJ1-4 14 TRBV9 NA CASSTYPDNEKLFF TGTGCCAGCAGCACTTACCCCGATAATGAAAAACTGTTTTTT